The 31 T cell receptor beta chains below all came from one sample that was sequenced in a study of T cell repertoires in cytomegalovirus infection. The antigens for these receptors are not known. A single record per CDR3 protein comes from TCRdb applying MiXCR to the reads. This sample has about 830,000 distinct CDR3 sequences, with approximately 29% found just once. Sample: cultured CD8+ T cells from PBMCs, taken from culture after CMV antigen stimulation. These receptor sequences come from a human donor in good health (CMV status not recorded). Some clones in this sample may be carry-over from other donors' samples.

This clonotype was seen at least ten times. The V call is TRBV27, the J call TRBJ1-1; D perhaps matches TRBD1 (6 bases). Trimming cost V 5 bases and J 4 bases, with 17 bases left between them. Germline-derived CDR1 and CDR2 are MNHEY and SMNVEV (reference sequence). CDR3 length equals 15 residues. The chain's CDR3 is CASSPSDRPLTEAFF. Written as DNA, the CDR3 is TGTGCCAGCAGTCCGTCTGACAGGCCGCTCACTGAAGCTTTCTTT.

V is TRBV12-3 or TRBV12-4 and J is TRBJ2-1, with 7 bases identical to TRBD1. V gave up 3 bases and J gave up 4 bases; unmatched junction bases: 9. The CDR3 covers 16 residues. Here the CDR3 reads CASSLDRSLIYNEQFF. The CDR3 DNA reads as TGTGCCAGCAGTTTGGACAGGTCCTTAATTTACAATGAGCAGTTCTTC.

This clonotype was counted many times. This chain connects TRBV7-6 to TRBJ2-6, with a tentative D call TRBD1 (5 bases). The CDR3 covers 20 residues. CDR1 and CDR2 (germline): SGHVS, FNYEAQ. V was shortened by 1 base and J by 2 bases, with 21 bases between the two germline ends. This CDR3 is CASSLVWSGSPQTGANVLTF. In DNA form, the CDR3 reads TGTGCCAGCAGCTTAGTGTGGTCAGGGTCTCCCCAAACTGGGGCCAACGTCCTGACTTTC.

This clonotype was counted between two and nine times. The V gene is TRBV7-9, the J gene TRBJ1-2; possibly TRBD1 for D (5 bases). The CDR3 is 16 amino acids. Germline loops: CDR1 SEHNR, CDR2 FQNEAQ (reference sequence). Trimming took off 0 bases at V and 2 bases at J, with 13 bases between the two ends. CDR3 DNA sequence: TGTGCCAGCAGCTTAGCGAGTTCGGGGGTGAACTATGGCTACACCTTC. This sequence encodes CASSLASSGVNYGYTF.

The table lists this clonotype with a few counts. The chain links TRBV9 to TRBJ2-1, with D possibly called TRBD1 or TRBD2 (5 bases each). There are 19 residues in the CDR3. Trimming took off 0 bases at V and 2 bases at J, with 21 bases between the two ends. Germline values: CDR1 SGDLS, CDR2 YYNGEE. CDR3 region: CASSVGGEQGLGAYNEQFF. The CDR3 region has the DNA TGTGCCAGCAGCGTAGGAGGGGAGCAAGGTCTCGGAGCCTACAATGAGCAGTTCTTC.

This clonotype was seen a few times. The chain is built from TRBV7-9 and TRBJ2-3, with D possibly matching TRBD1 (5 bases). Trimming pared 5 bases from V and 2 bases from J, leaving 17 bases between. The CDR3 totals 16 residues. Germline CDR1 and CDR2: SEHNR and FQNEAQ (reference sequence). CDR3 region: CASSPQGPSNTDTQYF. CDR3 sequence (DNA): TGTGCCAGCAGCCCCCAGGGTCCCTCTAACACAGATACGCAGTATTTT.

In DNA form, the CDR3 reads TGTGCCAGCAGTTTATCGAAGGGCTACTTGTTGGAGACCCAGTACTTC. Protein sequence: CASSLSKGYLLETQYF. V and J are TRBV27 and TRBJ2-5; D is uncertain. Germline lookup yields CDR1 MNHEY and CDR2 SMNVEV (reference sequence). The V and J ends lost 0 bases and 5 bases respectively, with 16 bases between them. The CDR3 runs to 16 residues.

The table lists this clonotype with many counts. CDR3 sequence (DNA): TGTGCCAGCAGCGCCTCCTGGGGAGCCTACGAGCAGTACGTC. Its translation: CASSASWGAYEQYV. V gene TRBV7-2 combines with J gene TRBJ2-7; D might be TRBD2 (5 bases). Germline V gene lookup returns CDR1 SGHTA and CDR2 FQGNSA. V shed 5 bases and J shed 2 bases, with 13 bases lying between them. The CDR3 runs to 14 residues.

A few counts support this clonotype. The chain employs TRBV7-9 and TRBJ2-2, with D unresolved. The length of the CDR3 is 15 residues. V lost 5 bases to trimming and J lost 1 base, with 11 bases between them. Germline V CDR1 and CDR2: SEHNR, FQNEAQ (reference sequence). In nucleotides, the CDR3 is TGTGCCAGCAGCAATACCCGAATGAACACCGGGGAGCTGTTTTTT. Translation gives CASSNTRMNTGELFF.

The chain is built from TRBV20-1 and TRBJ1-2; D uncertain. V was pared by 3 bases and J by 0 bases, with 17 bases between. This CDR3 region has 16 residues. Per germline, CDR1 DFQATT and CDR2 SNEGSKA (reference sequence). CDR3 loop: CSASTLREFANYGYTF. The CDR3 DNA is TGCAGTGCTAGTACCCTTCGTGAATTTGCTAACTATGGCTACACCTTC.

V is TRBV20-1 and J is TRBJ1-1; D ambiguous. Per germline, CDR1 DFQATT and CDR2 SNEGSKA (reference sequence). The CDR3 loop spans 15 amino acids. Trimming pared 0 bases from V and 0 bases from J, leaving 11 bases between. Written as DNA, the CDR3 is TGCAGTGCTAGAGATGGCGAGAACATGAACACTGAAGCTTTCTTT. Translated, it gives CSARDGENMNTEAFF.

This clonotype was observed once. The chain employs TRBV15 and TRBJ2-1; 9 bases are shared with TRBD1. There are 15 residues in the CDR3. Germline V gives CDR1 LNHNV, CDR2 YYDKDF (reference sequence). V shed 5 bases, J shed 8 bases, and the junction held 10 bases outside the gene matches. CDR3 region: CATSPDRGRRDEQFF. The CDR3 region has the DNA TGTGCCACCAGCCCAGACAGGGGGAGAAGGGATGAGCAGTTCTTC.

The table lists this clonotype with a few counts. This chain links TRBV18 with TRBJ2-7, with 7 nucleotides matching TRBD1. The CDR3 contains 15 residues. CDR1 KGHSH and CDR2 LQKENI come from the germline V gene. V lost 6 bases to trimming and J lost 2 bases; unmatched junction nucleotides: 10. The DNA of the CDR3 is TGTGCCAGCTCCCCAGAGACAGGGAACCCCTACGAGCAGTACTTC. It is translated as CASSPETGNPYEQYF.

This clonotype was recorded at least ten times. The chain uses TRBV12-5 and TRBJ1-1; 10 bases map to TRBD1. The CDR3 contains 17 residues. V was pared by 3 bases and J by 4 bases, with 11 bases of the junction left unmatched. Germline V lookup: CDR1 LGHNT, CDR2 FRNRAP. CDR3 sequence: CASGFPNEGQGTTEAFF. CDR3 in DNA: TGTGCTAGTGGTTTCCCCAACGAGGGACAGGGGACCACTGAAGCTTTCTTT.

The sample holds a few counts of this clonotype. In DNA, the CDR3 is TGTGCCACAGCAGGGGGGGGCTATGGCTACACCTTC. This sequence encodes CATAGGGYGYTF. This chain joins TRBV28 and TRBJ1-2; 7 nucleotides align to TRBD1. Trimming took 10 bases from V and 4 from J; bases not matched to a gene: 6. The CDR3 spans 12 residues. Germline V gives CDR1 MDHEN, CDR2 SYDVKM.

The chain recombines TRBV27 with TRBJ1-1; 7 bases align to TRBD1. Trimming took 3 bases from V and 4 from J; bases not matched to a gene: 20. The germline CDR1 and CDR2 sequences are MNHEY and SMNVEV (reference sequence). The CDR3 is 19 amino acids. The CDR3 sequence: CASSFLAPGAGGESTEAFF. CDR3 nucleotide sequence: TGTGCCAGCAGTTTTTTGGCCCCGGGGGCAGGGGGGGAGAGCACTGAAGCTTTCTTT.

The chain joins TRBV9 to TRBJ2-1; D may be TRBD1 (6 bases). This CDR3 spans 12 amino acids. CDR1 and CDR2 (germline): SGDLS, YYNGEE. The V end was cut by 7 bases, the J end by 7 bases, with 12 bases between. CDR3 DNA: TGTGCCAGCGGAGACAGGCGGAATGAGCAGTTCTTC. Residues: CASGDRRNEQFF.

On this clonotype itself: A clone one base away is much larger, so this may be a read error. The V gene is TRBV4-1, the J gene TRBJ1-6; no clear D. The CDR3 extends over 15 amino acids. Germline CDR1 is MGHRA and CDR2 is YSYEKL. Between the trimmed V and J ends, which lost 1 base and 10 bases, there was a span of 14 bases. The CDR3 reads CASSQGWGEGSPLHF. CDR3 nucleotides: TGCGCCAGCAGCCAAGGTTGGGGTGAGGGATCACCCCTCCACTTT.

This clonotype has more than one count but fewer than ten. This chain links TRBV4-1 with TRBJ2-1; D may be TRBD1 or TRBD2 (6 bases each). V lost 6 bases to trimming and J lost 10 bases, with 25 bases between them. CDR3 size: 16 residues. CDR1 is MGHRA, CDR2 YSYEKL, per germline. CDR3: CASRGLPGQLLLEQFF. The DNA for the CDR3 is TGCGCCAGCAGGGGACTTCCGGGACAACTACTCCTGGAGCAGTTCTTC.

For the CDR3, the DNA is TGTGCCAGCAGCAAACAGGGATATGAGACCCAGTACTTC. This gives the protein CASSKQGYETQYF. The V call is TRBV7-9, the J call TRBJ2-5, with D perhaps TRBD1 (6 bases). CDR1 and CDR2 (germline): SEHNR, FQNEAQ (reference sequence). The CDR3 runs 13 residues. V gave up 5 bases and J gave up 5 bases, with 12 bases separating them.

The rearrangement uses TRBV5-5 and TRBJ1-5, with 9 bases lining up with TRBD1. Germline V CDR1 and CDR2: SGHKS, YYEKEE (reference sequence). V was clipped by 3 bases and J by 6 bases; unmatched bases: 4. The CDR3 loop spans 14 amino acids. The CDR3 here is CASSSGQGPQPQHF. The CDR3 bases are TGTGCCAGCAGCTCGGGACAGGGACCTCAGCCCCAGCATTTT.

A few counts support this clonotype. V usage is TRBV6-1 and J usage is TRBJ2-1, with no clear D. In germline, CDR1 is MNHNS, CDR2 SASEGT. The CDR3 extends over 15 amino acids. Trimming pared 5 bases from V and 0 bases from J, leaving 11 bases between. As DNA, the CDR3 is TGTGCCAGCAGTATAGACCAGGCCTCCTACAATGAGCAGTTCTTC. This gives the protein CASSIDQASYNEQFF.

This clonotype was seen a single time. The genes are TRBV7-4 and TRBJ1-6; D ambiguous. CDR1 is SGHVT and CDR2 is SQSDAQ in the germline V gene. Trimming left V 5 bases short and J 8 bases short, with 16 bases between. The CDR3 contains 15 residues. The DNA for the CDR3 is TGTGCCAGCAGCCCTTTAGGAGGCAGAGATTCACCCCTCCACTTT. The encoded protein is CASSPLGGRDSPLHF.

J is TRBJ1-1 and V is TRBV7-6; 9 bases align to TRBD1. Germline lookup yields CDR1 SGHVS and CDR2 FNYEAQ. The junction had 8 bases not matched to a gene; V was cut back by 4 bases and J by 5 bases. There are 15 residues in the CDR3. The CDR3 sequence: CASSSPKDRGTEAFF. The CDR3 region has the DNA TGTGCCAGCAGCTCTCCCAAGGACAGGGGAACTGAAGCTTTCTTT.

The CDR3 loop reads CASSQEFGVESSYNEQFF. The DNA of the CDR3 is TGCGCCAGCAGCCAAGAATTCGGGGTCGAAAGCTCCTACAATGAGCAGTTCTTC. The chain carries TRBV4-1 and TRBJ2-1; weak D call: TRBD2 (5 bases). The CDR3 runs to 18 residues. CDR1 and CDR2 (germline): MGHRA, YSYEKL. V dropped 0 bases and J dropped 0 bases, with 15 bases sitting between them.

This clonotype was counted only a few times. The CDR3 region is CASSFPRDSVKPQHNEQFF. As DNA, the CDR3 is TGTGCCAGCAGCTTCCCCCGGGACTCCGTAAAACCCCAGCACAATGAGCAGTTCTTC. The rearrangement uses TRBV6-2 or TRBV6-3 and TRBJ2-1; perhaps TRBD2 as D (6 bases). The germline gives CDR1 MNHEY, CDR2 SVGEGT. V lost 6 bases and J lost 5, with 29 bases in between. CDR3 size: 19 residues.

This clonotype showed up just a few times. The chain uses TRBV11-2 and TRBJ2-7, with D possibly being TRBD1 (6 bases). Between the trimmed V and J ends, which lost 4 bases and 1 base, there was a span of 14 bases. Germline V CDR1 and CDR2: SGHAT, FQNNGV. The CDR3 spans 15 residues. The CDR3 DNA reads TGTGCCAGCAGCTCCCCAGCCACAGGGTCCTACGAGCAGTACGTC. Translation gives CASSSPATGSYEQYV.

The chain has TRBV20-1 and TRBJ2-7; 8 nucleotides line up with TRBD2. There are 13 residues in the CDR3. CDR1 and CDR2 (germline): DFQATT, SNEGSKA (reference sequence). With V trimmed by 7 bases and J by 6 bases, 11 bases remained unmatched. In nucleotides, the CDR3 is TGCAGTGTCCCCGCGGGGGGTCTGGCCGAGCAGTACTTC. It encodes CSVPAGGLAEQYF.

The chain joins TRBV4-3 to TRBJ1-2, with D maybe TRBD1 (5 bases). The CDR3 consists of 15 residues. V lost 2 bases and J lost 6, with 16 bases in between. CDR1 and CDR2 (germline): LGHNA, YSLEER. In DNA form, the CDR3 reads TGCGCCAGCAGCCAAATCGTCACGCCGGGGCATGGCTACACCTTC. Residues: CASSQIVTPGHGYTF.

V and J are TRBV9 and TRBJ1-5, with D hard to call. Trimming took 1 base from V and 4 from J, leaving 15 bases between them. Germline V gene sequence: CDR1 SGDLS, CDR2 YYNGEE. This CDR3 comprises 16 residues. The CDR3 reads CASSVLGIGWNQPQHF. The CDR3 DNA sequence: TGTGCCAGCAGCGTATTAGGGATAGGGTGGAATCAGCCCCAGCATTTT.

This clonotype turned up a few times. The rearrangement uses TRBV6-6 and TRBJ2-2; 9 nucleotides line up with TRBD1. Germline V gene data show CDR1 as MNHNY and CDR2 as SVGAGI (reference sequence). CDR3 length: 16 amino acids. Trimming at V came to 3 bases and at J to 2 bases, leaving 4 bases not matched to a gene. This chain's CDR3 is CASSYVTGGNTGELFF. CDR3 coding DNA: TGTGCCAGCAGTTATGTCACAGGGGGCAACACCGGGGAGCTGTTTTTT.